The 27 T cell receptor beta chains below all came from one sample that was sequenced in a study of CD8 T cells in ankylosing spondylitis. TCRdb processed the 5' RACE reads anew with MiXCR; each CDR3 protein has one entry. Of 300,000 to 350,000 distinct CDR3 sequences in the sample, 20% to 25% were seen once. Sequenced sample: blood, either unsorted or a sorted T cell fraction (not recorded which). These receptors originate from a female donor with ankylosing spondylitis or in good health (not recorded which).

V usage is TRBV4-3 and J usage is TRBJ2-1; D is possibly TRBD2 (5 bases). Trimming took 0 bases from V and 7 from J, leaving 13 bases between them. The CDR3 has 15 residues. Germline V gene sequence: CDR1 LGHNA, CDR2 YSLEER. The chain's CDR3 is CASSQDRGLLNEQFF. The CDR3 DNA sequence: TGCGCCAGCAGCCAAGATCGGGGTCTACTTAATGAGCAGTTCTTC.

The chain couples TRBV9 to TRBJ2-1; 8 bases agree with TRBD2. Germline V gene sequence: CDR1 SGDLS, CDR2 YYNGEE. The length of the CDR3 is 15 residues. The V gene end was trimmed by 1 base and the J gene end by 6 bases; junction bases not matched to a gene: 6. CDR3 DNA sequence: TGTGCCAGCAGCGTATCTGGACTAGCCATCAATGAGCAGTTCTTC. Translated: CASSVSGLAINEQFF.

This clonotype was picked up a small number of times. This chain links TRBV29-1 with TRBJ1-1, with TRBD1 matching 9 bases. This CDR3 is 12 amino acids long. Trimming took 0 bases from V and 12 from J; bases not matched to a gene: 5. Germline V gene data show CDR1 as SQVTM and CDR2 as ANQGSEA. The CDR3 is CSVEDGDRVTFF. CDR3 DNA sequence: TGCAGCGTTGAAGATGGGGACAGGGTAACTTTCTTT.

The J gene is TRBJ2-3, the V gene TRBV7-9; 8 positions agree with TRBD1. The V and J ends lost 5 bases and 6 bases, in that order; junction bases with no gene match: 13. In germline, CDR1 is SEHNR, CDR2 FQNEAQ (reference sequence). The CDR3 totals 16 residues. The CDR3: CASSHPRTGSRDTQYF. The CDR3 region has the DNA TGTGCCAGCAGCCACCCGCGGACAGGGTCAAGGGATACGCAGTATTTT.

CDR3 amino acids: CASSVVQDNTGELFF. As DNA, the CDR3 is TGTGCCAGCAGCGTAGTGCAGGACAACACCGGGGAGCTGTTTTTT. The rearrangement links TRBV9 to TRBJ2-2; D gene uncertain. Trimming shortened V by 0 bases and J by 2 bases, and 8 bases separated the two germline ends. This CDR3 spans 15 amino acids. Germline V gene sequence: CDR1 SGDLS, CDR2 YYNGEE.

The chain employs TRBV5-1 and TRBJ2-4, with D tentatively TRBD2 (6 bases). V was shortened by 0 bases and J by 8 bases, with 9 bases between the two germline ends. This CDR3 has 13 residues. Germline V lookup: CDR1 SGHRS, CDR2 YFSETQ. DNA for the CDR3: TGCGCCAGCAGCTTGGGAGCGGGCGACATTCAGTACTTC. Translation gives CASSLGAGDIQYF.

This clonotype showed up many times. The chain is built from TRBV5-1 and TRBJ2-7; TRBD1 agrees at 9 bases. The V gene end was trimmed by 0 bases and the J gene end by 4 bases; junction bases not matched to a gene: 2. Germline assignment: CDR1 SGHRS and CDR2 YFSETQ. The CDR3 is 14 residues long. CDR3 nucleotide sequence: TGCGCCAGCAGCTTGGACGGGACAGGGTACGAGCAGTACTTC. Amino acid sequence: CASSLDGTGYEQYF.

This clonotype was seen ten or more times. The chain recombines TRBV27 with TRBJ2-5, with D possibly matching TRBD1 (6 bases). V gave up 5 bases and J gave up 6 bases, with 19 bases separating them. Germline assignment: CDR1 MNHEY and CDR2 SMNVEV (reference sequence). CDR3 length: 15 residues. CDR3 in amino acids: CASSPQTAGVKTQYF. As DNA, the CDR3 is TGTGCCAGCAGTCCCCAGACCGCAGGGGTGAAGACCCAGTACTTC.

The rearrangement uses TRBV20-1 and TRBJ1-4; D possibly corresponds to TRBD1 (5 bases). V lost 6 bases and J 2 bases, leaving 16 bases between the germline ends. Germline V CDR1 and CDR2: DFQATT, SNEGSKA (reference sequence). This CDR3 has 15 residues. The CDR3 reads CSAPKVGGTNEKLFF. For the CDR3, the DNA is TGCAGTGCCCCAAAAGTTGGGGGTACTAATGAAAAACTGTTTTTT.

V gene TRBV20-1 combines with J gene TRBJ1-1, with no clear D. V was trimmed by 1 base and J by 1 base, leaving 10 bases between them. In germline, CDR1 is DFQATT, CDR2 SNEGSKA (reference sequence). The CDR3 has 14 amino acids. The CDR3 DNA reads TGCAGTGCTAGAGTTACGAGTGGGAACACTGAAGCTTTCTTT. Translating it yields CSARVTSGNTEAFF.

The chain links TRBV10-3 to TRBJ1-2; D is perhaps TRBD1 (5 bases). V shed 0 bases and J shed 8 bases, with 13 bases lying between them. The CDR3 spans 14 residues. CDR1 is ENHRY and CDR2 is SYGVKD in the germline V gene. CDR3 sequence: CAISESGGDRGYTF. CDR3 coding DNA: TGTGCCATCAGTGAGTCAGGAGGGGACCGCGGCTACACCTTC.

This clonotype was seen ten or more times. The chain recombines TRBV6-1 with TRBJ2-7; TRBD2 matches 10 bases. Germline CDR1 and CDR2: MNHNS and SASEGT. CDR3 length equals 15 residues. V lost 6 bases, J lost 7 bases, and 12 bases stayed unmatched. The CDR3 region is CASSPISGRSREQYF. For the CDR3, the DNA is TGTGCCAGCAGCCCGATTAGCGGGAGGTCTCGGGAGCAGTACTTC.

In its sample, this clonotype was seen many times. The chain recombines TRBV5-1 with TRBJ2-4; D possibly matches TRBD1 or TRBD2 (7 bases each). This CDR3 comprises 12 residues. Germline V gene sequence: CDR1 SGHRS, CDR2 YFSETQ. Trimming left V 6 bases short and J 8 bases short, with 12 bases between. The CDR3 reads CASTPGGDIQYF. The CDR3 bases are TGCGCCAGCACCCCAGGGGGGGACATTCAGTACTTC.

The rearrangement links TRBV21-1 to TRBJ2-1; no check of the table's D call, TRBD1, against the DNA was made. TRBV21-1 corresponds to a pseudogene. The CDR3 covers 16 residues. CDR3 sequence (DNA): TGTGCCAGCAGCAAAGAGGAGGACTGGGCGAGCAATGAGCAGTTCTTC. Its translation is CASSKEEDWASNEQFF.

This chain uses TRBV10-3 with TRBJ2-7; D is perhaps TRBD2 (5 bases). Looked up from germline, CDR1 is ENHRY and CDR2 is SYGVKD. The CDR3 totals 12 residues. Deletions cut 10 bases from V and 2 bases from J, with 12 bases between. This chain's CDR3 is CATGETPYEQYF. For the CDR3, the DNA is TGTGCCACCGGGGAAACCCCCTACGAGCAGTACTTC.

This clonotype was detected a few times. The chain couples TRBV5-5 to TRBJ2-1; 13 bases match TRBD2. Germline V gene sequence: CDR1 SGHKS, CDR2 YYEKEE (reference sequence). This CDR3 contains 16 residues. J gave up 9 bases and V 4 bases, and 10 bases lay outside the gene matches. This CDR3 reads CASSTPGLAGAVEQFF. As DNA, the CDR3 is TGTGCCAGCAGCACTCCTGGACTAGCGGGAGCGGTTGAGCAGTTCTTC.

There are a few counts of this clonotype. This chain uses TRBV20-1 with TRBJ2-2; D gene uncertain. Germline-derived CDR1 and CDR2 are DFQATT and SNEGSKA (reference sequence). The CDR3 sequence is 13 residues long. The V end lost 4 bases, the J end lost 2 bases, and 8 bases lay between the germline ends. The CDR3 is CSATPANTGELFF. CDR3 in DNA: TGCAGTGCTACCCCAGCAAACACCGGGGAGCTGTTTTTT.

This clonotype appeared a few times. The chain has TRBV6-2 or TRBV6-3 and TRBJ1-5, with TRBD1 matching 7 bases. Germline loops: CDR1 MNHEY, CDR2 SVGEGT. The CDR3 has 14 residues. With 7 bases clipped from V and 1 base from J, the junction kept 4 bases outside the gene matches. The CDR3, as DNA: TGTGCCAGCATCCAGGGGGGGAGCAATCAGCCCCAGCATTTT. Protein product: CASIQGGSNQPQHF.

The chain carries TRBV9 and TRBJ1-1; TRBD1 matches at 8 bases. Per germline, CDR1 SGDLS and CDR2 YYNGEE. V lost 3 bases, J lost 10 bases, and 11 bases stayed unmatched. This CDR3 is built from 14 residues. The CDR3 loop reads CASSATVGQGTAFF. The DNA for the CDR3 is TGTGCCAGCAGCGCGACTGTCGGACAGGGAACAGCTTTCTTT.

The V call is TRBV20-1, the J call TRBJ2-2; 7 bases align to TRBD2. The germline CDR1 and CDR2 sequences are DFQATT and SNEGSKA (reference sequence). J lost 7 bases, V lost 2 bases, and 16 bases had no gene match. The CDR3 is made up of 17 amino acids. CDR3 sequence (DNA): TGCAGTGCTAGACCCGTCGGGGGGACCCTCGCCGTCGGGGAGCTGTTTTTT. Protein: CSARPVGGTLAVGELFF.

This sequence joins TRBV2 and TRBJ2-1; D may be TRBD2 (5 bases). The CDR3 loop spans 13 amino acids. The germline V gene has CDR1 SNHLY and CDR2 FYNNEI. Trimming removed 4 bases at V and 10 bases at J, with 14 bases between. DNA of the CDR3: TGTGCCAGCAGTGCGGTGGGAGTCGGGGAGCAGTTCTTC. This codes for CASSAVGVGEQFF.

The chain links TRBV20-1 to TRBJ2-1; TRBD2 is a possible D gene (6 bases). V was shortened by 5 bases and J by 2 bases, with 16 bases between the two germline ends. The CDR3 contains 15 residues. Germline assignment: CDR1 DFQATT and CDR2 SNEGSKA (reference sequence). CDR3 nucleotides: TGCAGTGCTCGGTCTCTGGGGGAGGCCTACAATGAGCAGTTCTTC. This translates into CSARSLGEAYNEQFF.

This clonotype was recorded once. The chain carries TRBV5-1 and TRBJ1-1; TRBD1 might be the D (5 bases). V was cut by 2 bases and J by 4 bases, with 15 bases left in between. The CDR3 length is 15 residues. Germline V gives CDR1 SGHRS, CDR2 YFSETQ. The CDR3, as DNA: TGCGCCAGCAGCTTCGTGGGGCGCGGTAGCACTGAAGCTTTCTTT. Protein product: CASSFVGRGSTEAFF.

The chain employs TRBV28 and TRBJ2-6, with 10 positions matching TRBD2. The CDR3 extends over 16 amino acids. The V gene end was trimmed by 6 bases and the J gene end by 2 bases; junction bases not matched to a gene: 4. Germline values: CDR1 MDHEN, CDR2 SYDVKM. CDR3 in DNA: TGTGCCAGCAGAGGGAGCGGGAGGGCTGGGGCCAACGTCCTGACTTTC. Encoded protein: CASRGSGRAGANVLTF.

The CDR3 protein is CASSGRKTGELFF. The CDR3 coding sequence is TGTGCCAGCAGCGGGAGAAAGACCGGGGAGCTGTTTTTT. The chain recombines TRBV28 with TRBJ2-2; TRBD2 is a possible D gene (6 bases). CDR1 and CDR2 (germline): MDHEN, SYDVKM. Trimming left V 6 bases short and J 5 bases short, with 10 bases between. The CDR3 totals 13 residues. Variable domain in full (rest from reference TRBV28 and TRBJ2-2): DVKVTQSSRYLVKRTGEKVFLECVQDMDHENMFWYRQDPGLGLRLIYFSYDVKMKEKGDIPEGYSVSREKKERFSLILESASTNQTSMYLCASSGRKTGELFFGEGSRLTVL.

This clonotype occurred many times. V gene TRBV6-1 combines with J gene TRBJ2-1; 8 nucleotides agree with TRBD2. CDR1 and CDR2 from the germline V gene are MNHNS and SASEGT. The CDR3 has 14 amino acids. Trimming at V came to 6 bases and at J to 4 bases, leaving 5 bases not matched to a gene. The CDR3 is CASRERERYNEQFF. DNA of the CDR3: TGTGCCAGCAGGGAGCGGGAGAGATACAATGAGCAGTTCTTC.

The V and J genes are TRBV6-5 and TRBJ2-5; D remains unclear. The CDR3 is 14 residues long. Germline V gene sequence: CDR1 MNHEY, CDR2 SVGAGI. The ends were cut back, 2 bases at V and 2 bases at J, with 9 bases in the middle. The CDR3 reads CASSYPDLQETQYF. CDR3 bases: TGTGCCAGCAGTTACCCCGACTTACAAGAGACCCAGTACTTC.